This T cell receptor beta chain was documented in a study of CD8+ T cells in alopecia areata. Treatment denoted: oral pan-JAK inhibitor, 5-10 mg twice daily. Sequencing used cDNA as its template, made by extracting RNA and reverse transcribing it. Here immunoSEQ multiplex PCR was the method, and the copy in TCRdb shows in-frame clones only, minus some. The sample contains about 210,000 clones, roughly two fifths of which appear only once. CDR3 size: 16 residues. The germline V gene has CDR1 GTSNPN and CDR2 SVGIG (reference sequence). Trimming removed 2 bases from V and 6 bases from J; junction bases left unmatched: 7.

This clonotype was obtained from a human donor with alopecia areata. The rearrangement joins TRBV30 to TRBJ2-1; 13 bases match TRBD2. The source material was CD4+ T cells sorted from blood, sampled between weeks 30 and 35, from a patient treated with tofacitinib. The CDR3 reads CAWSSLGLAGVNEQFF. In DNA, the CDR3 is TGTGCCTGGAGTTCACTCGGACTAGCGGGAGTCAATGAGCAGTTCTTC.